These 7 T cell receptor beta chains were all obtained from the same sample, sequenced in a study of T cells in Graves' hyperthyroidism and ophthalmopathy. Using RNA transcripts as the source, TCR beta CDR3 regions were amplified. The HTBI primer set was used in a first-round RT-PCR of the TCR CDR3. Each CDR3 protein gets one entry after TCRdb re-called the multiplex PCR reads with MiXCR. The table records some 500,000 distinct CDR3 sequences, roughly 14% of them present only once. Sequenced input: blood. The receptors were gathered from a woman aged 18-35 years with Graves' hyperthyroidism.

This clonotype occurred once. It may be a read error: a sequence one base away is much more abundant. CDR3 residues: CSARGVSNQPQHF. CDR3 DNA: TGCAGTGCTAGGGGGGTTAGCAATCAGCCCCAGCATTTT. The chain couples TRBV20-1 to TRBJ1-5, with D possibly matching TRBD1 (5 bases). The length of the CDR3 is 13 residues. Germline V CDR1 and CDR2: DFQATT, SNEGSKA (reference sequence). V gave up 3 bases and J gave up 0 bases, with 6 bases separating them.

This clonotype was picked up many times. This sequence joins TRBV11-3 and TRBJ1-2, with D tentatively TRBD1 (5 bases). CDR3 size: 15 residues. V lost 1 base and J lost 6, with 15 bases in between. Germline-derived CDR1 and CDR2 are SGHNT and YENEEA. CDR3 residues: CASSLADSGTHGYTF. The CDR3 DNA reads TGTGCCAGCAGCTTAGCTGACAGTGGGACTCATGGCTACACCTTC.

This clonotype has ten or more counts. This chain connects TRBV30 to TRBJ1-2, with 7 bases fitting TRBD1. Germline V gene data show CDR1 as GTSNPN and CDR2 as SVGIG (reference sequence). The V and J ends lost 3 bases and 7 bases, in that order; junction bases with no gene match: 5. This CDR3 has 12 residues. The CDR3: CAWSTGVRGYTF. The CDR3 region has the DNA TGTGCCTGGAGCACAGGGGTGCGTGGCTACACCTTC.

This clonotype occurred many times. V is TRBV27 and J is TRBJ2-7; TRBD1 aligns across 8 bases. This CDR3 spans 16 amino acids. J lost 0 bases, V lost 1 base, and 5 bases had no gene match. Germline V lookup: CDR1 MNHEY, CDR2 SMNVEV (reference sequence). The DNA of the CDR3 is TGTGCCAGCAGTTTATTCGCGGGACAGGTCTCCTACGAGCAGTACTTC. The encoded protein is CASSLFAGQVSYEQYF.

V is TRBV14 and J is TRBJ1-2, with D possibly being TRBD1 (5 bases). The CDR3 sequence is 15 residues long. Deletions cut 4 bases from V and 6 bases from J, with 18 bases between. Per germline, CDR1 SGHDN and CDR2 FVKESK. The CDR3 region is CASSLVGTGPDGYTF. The CDR3 DNA reads as TGTGCCAGCAGCCTCGTAGGGACCGGGCCGGATGGCTACACCTTC. The full variable domain, in which reference TRBV14 and TRBJ1-2 provide the parts outside the CDR3, is EAGVTQFPSHSVIEKGQTVTLRCDPISGHDNLYWYRRVMGKEIKFLLHFVKESKQDESGMPNNRFLAERTGGTYSTLKVQPAELEDSGVYFCASSLVGTGPDGYTFGSGTRLTVV.

The sample holds many counts of this clonotype. The V and J genes are TRBV20-1 and TRBJ1-4; 7 positions agree with TRBD1. The germline CDR1 and CDR2 sequences are DFQATT and SNEGSKA (reference sequence). The CDR3 contains 13 residues. V dropped 6 bases and J dropped 8; count of bases not matched to a gene: 9. The CDR3 protein is CSALRQGAEKLFF. CDR3 bases: TGCAGTGCCCTCCGACAGGGTGCCGAAAAACTGTTTTTT.

This clonotype was counted many times. The chain joins TRBV12-5 to TRBJ1-1; D remains ambiguous. The V end was cut by 8 bases, the J end by 1 base, with 14 bases between. Per the germline V gene, CDR1 is LGHNT and CDR2 is FRNRAP. The CDR3 is 14 amino acids. This CDR3 reads CASHARFGNTEAFF. CDR3 DNA sequence: TGTGCTAGTCATGCGAGGTTTGGGAACACTGAAGCTTTCTTT.